The 11 T cell receptor beta chains reported below all come from one sample, sequenced in a study of cytomegalovirus exposure and HLA in healthy donors. This table comes from immunoSEQ multiplex PCR, and its TCRdb copy is limited to in-frame clones, with some not included. The table has approximately 200,000 clones, roughly 77% seen once. Sequencing was performed on PBMCs. These TCRs come from a woman in her thirties in good health and CMV-seronegative.

This chain links TRBV29-1 with TRBJ2-7; possible D gene TRBD2, 6 bases. The germline V gene has CDR1 SQVTM and CDR2 ANQGSEA. V lost 5 bases to trimming and J lost 0 bases, with 14 bases between them. The CDR3 runs 14 residues. This CDR3 reads CSVLRSGSSYEQYF. CDR3 bases: TGCAGCGTTCTCAGGTCCGGGAGCTCCTACGAGCAGTACTTC.

This clone was counted once. The V and J genes are TRBV5-8 and TRBJ1-1, with a weak D call TRBD1 (6 bases). Germline loops: CDR1 SGHTS, CDR2 YDEGEE. The CDR3 contains 13 residues. V was clipped by 0 bases and J by 3 bases, with 6 bases between them. CDR3 amino acids: CASSLAGDTEAFF. The CDR3 coding sequence is TGTGCCAGCAGCTTGGCAGGGGACACTGAAGCTTTCTTT.

This chain links TRBV9 with TRBJ2-2; TRBD2 matches 8 bases. V lost 6 bases and J lost 5; bases outside the gene matches: 3. The V gene's germline CDR1 is SGDLS and CDR2 YYNGEE. This CDR3 is built from 13 residues. As DNA, the CDR3 is TGTGCCAGCACCCAGCGGGGGACCGGGGAGCTGTTTTTT. It codes for CASTQRGTGELFF.

The chain couples TRBV27 to TRBJ1-2, with 7 nucleotides matching TRBD1. With V trimmed by 3 bases and J by 5 bases, 0 bases remained unmatched. The CDR3 length is 12 residues. The germline gives CDR1 MNHEY, CDR2 SMNVEV (reference sequence). This chain's CDR3 is CASSFRGYGYTF. In nucleotides, the CDR3 is TGTGCCAGCAGTTTCAGGGGGTATGGCTACACCTTC.

J is TRBJ2-3 and V is TRBV7-3; 9 nucleotides line up with TRBD2. Germline V gives CDR1 SGHTA, CDR2 FQGTGA. The CDR3 sequence is 16 residues long. V lost 2 bases and J lost 6; bases outside the gene matches: 9. The chain's CDR3 is CASSLLGGGAGDTQYF. The CDR3 DNA follows: TGTGCCAGCAGCTTACTTGGCGGGGGGGCTGGCGATACGCAGTATTTT.

The chain recombines TRBV6-5 with TRBJ2-1, with a tentative D call TRBD2 (7 bases). CDR3 size: 13 residues. Germline CDR1 is MNHEY and CDR2 is SVGAGI. Trimming shortened V by 8 bases and J by 5 bases, and 13 bases separated the two germline ends. The CDR3 nucleotides are TGTGCCAGCCAACGGGGGGCCCACAATGAGCAGTTCTTC. Protein: CASQRGAHNEQFF.

V and J are TRBV6-5 and TRBJ2-1; weak D call: TRBD2 (6 bases). The germline V gene has CDR1 MNHEY and CDR2 SVGAGI. V was shortened by 8 bases and J by 6 bases, with 17 bases between the two germline ends. The CDR3 consists of 14 residues. CDR3 nucleotide sequence: TGTGCCAGCCGTCCATTAGCGGCGAGCAATGAGCAGTTCTTC. Amino acids: CASRPLAASNEQFF.

The genes are TRBV28 and TRBJ1-3; TRBD1 agrees at 7 bases. In germline, CDR1 is MDHEN, CDR2 SYDVKM. The CDR3 loop spans 15 amino acids. V was pared by 6 bases and J by 3 bases, with 8 bases of the junction left unmatched. This CDR3 reads CASRTPTGYGNTIYF. CDR3 DNA: TGTGCCAGCAGGACCCCGACAGGGTATGGAAACACCATATATTTT.

The chain joins TRBV4-1 to TRBJ2-7; D gene unclear. Trimming took 4 bases from V and 0 from J, leaving 7 bases between them. The length of the CDR3 is 13 residues. CDR1 MGHRA and CDR2 YSYEKL come from the germline V gene. Here the CDR3 DNA reads TGCGCCAGCAGCCTGACTGCCTCCTACGAGCAGTACTTC. Translation: CASSLTASYEQYF.

The V and J genes are TRBV9 and TRBJ1-1, with D possibly matching TRBD1 (6 bases). The CDR3 is made up of 13 amino acids. V shed 1 base and J shed 9 bases, with 13 bases lying between them. Per the germline V gene, CDR1 is SGDLS and CDR2 is YYNGEE. CDR3 bases: TGTGCCAGCAGCGTATACGCGGACAGTCAAGCTTTCTTT. Translation gives CASSVYADSQAFF.

This chain uses TRBV2 with TRBJ2-6, with 10 bases that match TRBD1. Germline V CDR1 and CDR2: SNHLY, FYNNEI. The CDR3 extends over 18 amino acids. J was trimmed by 2 bases and V by 6 bases; bases with no gene match: 10. In DNA form, the CDR3 reads TGTGCCAGCAGAACCGGCAGACAGGGGGCAACTGGGGCCAACGTCCTGACTTTC. Translated: CASRTGRQGATGANVLTF.